One sample yielded the 29 T cell receptor beta chains listed below, sequenced in a study of CD4 T cells in relation to SARS-CoV-2 and coronaviruses. Unexposed donor CD4+ T cells date from about 2011-2019, before the COVID-19 pandemic. CD4+ T cells were isolated from the cells after nine to eleven days of culture. Measured with immunoSEQ multiplex PCR; TCRdb has only the in-frame clones, and not every one. The table lists approximately 24,000 clones, roughly 80% of them singletons. Antigens of these TCRs are unknown. Sequenced sample: CD4+ T cells from PBMCs, cultured in vitro. Receptors were obtained from a human donor in good health.

A single count supports this clone. CDR3 DNA: TGTGCCAGCAGTATTACAGGGGCCTATGGCTACACCTTC. It yields the protein CASSITGAYGYTF. The V and J genes are TRBV27 and TRBJ1-2, with 7 nucleotides matching TRBD1. V trimming: 5 bases; J trimming: 4 bases; junction bases outside the gene matches: 4. The CDR3 is 13 residues long. Germline lookup yields CDR1 MNHEY and CDR2 SMNVEV (reference sequence).

The gene calls are TRBV28 and TRBJ2-7, with TRBD1 matching 9 bases. The trim removed 7 bases at V and 1 base at J, leaving 11 bases unmatched. The CDR3 has 16 amino acids. Germline V lookup: CDR1 MDHEN, CDR2 SYDVKM. CDR3 sequence (DNA): TGTGCCAGCATTACTACAGGGGGCTTCGGATCCTACGAGCAGTACTTC. Amino acids: CASITTGGFGSYEQYF.

The chain joins TRBV19 to TRBJ2-2; D not resolved. The CDR3 loop spans 14 amino acids. The V gene lost 3 bases and the J gene lost 0 bases, with 5 bases spanning the gap. CDR1 is LNHDA, CDR2 SQIVND, per germline (reference sequence). CDR3 bases: TGTGCCAGTAGTATTTCGGCGAACACCGGGGAGCTGTTTTTT. Its protein product is CASSISANTGELFF.

The chain recombines TRBV12-3 or TRBV12-4 with TRBJ2-3, with D uncertain. V lost 4 bases to trimming and J lost 2 bases, with 1 base between them. The CDR3 contains 11 residues. The DNA for the CDR3 is TGTGCCAGCAGTTACACAGATACGCAGTATTTT. It yields the protein CASSYTDTQYF.

The CDR3 DNA follows: TGTGCCACCAGCAGAGATTCCCCCATGGGGAGAGAGACCCAGTACTTC. Protein: CATSRDSPMGRETQYF. The chain couples TRBV15 to TRBJ2-5; the D gene is possibly TRBD2 (5 bases). Trimming took 0 bases from V and 4 from J, leaving 15 bases between them. CDR1 and CDR2 (germline): LNHNV, YYDKDF (reference sequence). The length of the CDR3 is 16 residues.

In its sample, this clone was seen once. This chain uses TRBV10-1 with TRBJ2-5, with 8 bases that match TRBD1. The CDR3 length is 14 residues. V was clipped by 3 bases and J by 5 bases; unmatched bases: 5. The germline CDR1 and CDR2 sequences are WNHNN and SYGVQD (reference sequence). CDR3 sequence: CASSDQGARETQYF. CDR3 DNA: TGCGCCAGCAGTGACCAGGGGGCGCGGGAGACCCAGTACTTC.

This clone was recorded only once. The CDR3 bases are TGCGCCAGCAGCCAAGGGCCCCACTACGAGCAGTACTTC. This translates into CASSQGPHYEQYF. The chain employs TRBV4-1 and TRBJ2-7; D not resolved. CDR1 is MGHRA and CDR2 is YSYEKL in the germline V gene. V dropped 1 base and J dropped 3 bases, with 7 bases sitting between them. This CDR3 comprises 13 residues.

This clone was seen a few times. The rearrangement uses TRBV5-1 and TRBJ1-1, with D maybe TRBD1 (5 bases). With 0 bases removed from V and 8 bases from J, the gap between germline ends came to 11 bases. The length of the CDR3 is 13 residues. Germline V CDR1 and CDR2: SGHRS, YFSETQ. The CDR3 protein is CASSLVLGGEAFF. In DNA form, the CDR3 reads TGCGCCAGCAGCTTGGTTCTTGGGGGGGAAGCTTTCTTT.

V and J are TRBV28 and TRBJ1-4, with 8 bases that match TRBD1. Unmatched junction bases numbered 9, after V lost 5 bases and J lost 4 bases. CDR3 length equals 16 residues. Germline CDR1 and CDR2: MDHEN and SYDVKM. CDR3 region: CASSGQFGQGNEKLFF. The CDR3 DNA reads TGTGCCAGCAGTGGCCAGTTCGGACAGGGTAATGAAAAACTGTTTTTT.

The chain uses TRBV5-6 and TRBJ1-1; perhaps TRBD1 as D (6 bases). Germline CDR1 reads SGHDT; CDR2 reads YYEEEE. Trimming removed 2 bases from V and 5 bases from J, with 25 bases in between. CDR3 length: 18 amino acids. CDR3: CASSLLSGRGGVLTEAFF. The CDR3 DNA sequence: TGTGCCAGCAGCTTATTATCAGGCAGGGGTGGCGTCTTGACTGAAGCTTTCTTT.

V and J are TRBV19 and TRBJ1-1; D is uncertain. The ends were cut back, 5 bases at V and 1 base at J, with 5 bases in the middle. Germline V lookup: CDR1 LNHDA, CDR2 SQIVND (reference sequence). This CDR3 region has 12 residues. The CDR3 is CASSPGNTEAFF. In DNA form, the CDR3 reads TGTGCCAGTAGTCCGGGGAACACTGAAGCTTTCTTT.

J is TRBJ2-7 and V is TRBV9; D uncertain. Trimming cost V 2 bases and J 2 bases, with 14 bases left between them. This CDR3 region has 15 residues. CDR1 is SGDLS and CDR2 is YYNGEE in the germline V gene. CDR3 protein: CASSVGGGRAYEQYF. As DNA, the CDR3 is TGTGCCAGCAGCGTGGGTGGTGGCCGGGCCTACGAGCAGTACTTC.

This clone was observed a handful of times. The chain combines TRBV6-2 or TRBV6-3 with TRBJ2-7; 11 bases match TRBD2. Germline V CDR1 and CDR2: MNHEY, SVGEGT. The CDR3 loop spans 15 amino acids. V lost 0 bases to trimming and J lost 5 bases; unmatched junction nucleotides: 3. CDR3 DNA sequence: TGTGCCAGCAGTTACTCCCTAGCGGGAGGAAACGAGCAGTACTTC. It encodes CASSYSLAGGNEQYF.

This clone has a single count. V and J are TRBV7-2 and TRBJ1-1; a possible D gene is TRBD1 (5 bases). Per the germline V gene, CDR1 is SGHTA and CDR2 is FQGNSA. The length of the CDR3 is 17 residues. Trimming left V 5 bases short and J 0 bases short, with 19 bases between. The CDR3 loop is CASSPYGLGGMNTEAFF. CDR3 sequence (DNA): TGTGCCAGCAGCCCCTACGGGTTGGGGGGGATGAACACTGAAGCTTTCTTT. Drawing the rest from reference TRBV7-2 and TRBJ1-1, the complete variable domain is GAGVSQSPSNKVTEKGKDVELRCDPISGHTALYWYRQSLGQGLEFLIYFQGNSAPDKSGLPSDRFSAERTGGSVSTLTIQRTQQEDSAVYLCASSPYGLGGMNTEAFFGQGTRLTVV.

This clone was detected only once. The J gene is TRBJ1-1, the V gene TRBV5-1, with 8 bases that match TRBD1. The CDR3 is 15 residues long. Germline V CDR1 and CDR2: SGHRS, YFSETQ. The V and J ends lost 5 bases and 5 bases, in that order; junction bases with no gene match: 11. CDR3 region: CASRPEGQGGTEAFF. The DNA of the CDR3 is TGCGCCAGCAGGCCAGAAGGACAGGGAGGGACTGAAGCTTTCTTT.

CDR3 sequence: CASSEVREGGYTF. CDR3 sequence (DNA): TGTGCCAGCAGTGAAGTCAGGGAAGGAGGCTACACCTTC. This chain joins TRBV2 and TRBJ1-2; possible D gene TRBD1, 5 bases. V lost 1 base and J 8 bases, leaving 11 bases between the germline ends. This CDR3 is 13 amino acids long. The germline V gene has CDR1 SNHLY and CDR2 FYNNEI. The full variable domain, rest sourced from reference TRBV2 and TRBJ1-2, is EPEVTQTPSHQVTQMGQEVILRCVPISNHLYFYWYRQILGQKVEFLVSFYNNEISEKSEIFDDQFSVERPDGSNFTLKIRSTKLEDSAMYFCASSEVREGGYTFGSGTRLTVV.

The V gene is TRBV10-3, the J gene TRBJ1-1, with TRBD1 identical over 7 bases. Trimming removed 5 bases from V and 1 base from J; junction bases left unmatched: 4. The CDR3 loop spans 14 amino acids. Germline V gene data show CDR1 as ENHRY and CDR2 as SYGVKD. The CDR3 coding sequence is TGTGCCATCAGTCCTCACAGGGGGAACACTGAAGCTTTCTTT. Its translation is CAISPHRGNTEAFF.

The V and J genes are TRBV19 and TRBJ1-6; possibly TRBD1 for D (5 bases). V lost 6 bases and J 5 bases, leaving 11 bases between the germline ends. The CDR3 consists of 14 residues. The germline V gene has CDR1 LNHDA and CDR2 SQIVND (reference sequence). CDR3 region: CASSGAGDNSPLHF. CDR3 sequence (DNA): TGTGCCAGTAGCGGGGCAGGAGATAATTCACCCCTCCACTTT.

The V call is TRBV10-3, the J call TRBJ2-7, with 10 bases identical to TRBD1. The V gene's germline CDR1 is ENHRY and CDR2 SYGVKD. With 6 bases clipped from V and 6 bases from J, the junction kept 8 bases outside the gene matches. The CDR3 consists of 14 residues. DNA of the CDR3: TGTGCCATCAGGTCCGGGACAGGGGTCCCCGAGCAGTACTTC. Amino acid sequence: CAIRSGTGVPEQYF.

The V gene is TRBV3-1 (or the pseudogene TRBV3-2), the J gene TRBJ1-4; possibly TRBD1 for D (5 bases). V lost 4 bases to trimming and J lost 3 bases, with 12 bases between them. The CDR3 runs to 15 residues. Looked up from germline, CDR1 is LGHDT and CDR2 is YNNKEL (reference sequence). Here the CDR3 reads CASSLARGANEKLFF. The CDR3 DNA sequence: TGTGCCAGCAGCCTGGCTCGGGGGGCTAATGAAAAACTGTTTTTT.

This clone occurred a few times. This sequence joins TRBV7-9 and TRBJ1-2; 7 bases line up with TRBD1. V shed 5 bases, J shed 8 bases, and the junction held 8 bases outside the gene matches. CDR1 is SEHNR, CDR2 FQNEAQ, per germline (reference sequence). The CDR3 spans 13 residues. The CDR3: CASSPGQARGYTF. In nucleotides, the CDR3 is TGTGCCAGCAGCCCTGGACAGGCTAGGGGCTACACCTTC.

The rearrangement uses TRBV30 and TRBJ1-4; tentative D call: TRBD1 (5 bases). The CDR3 spans 15 residues. V was pared by 1 base and J by 8 bases, with 17 bases between. CDR1 is GTSNPN, CDR2 SVGIG, per germline (reference sequence). The chain's CDR3 is CAWSADRAGGEKLFF. The CDR3 DNA sequence: TGTGCCTGGAGTGCAGATCGGGCGGGGGGGGAAAAACTGTTTTTT.

The chain has TRBV6-5 and TRBJ2-7, with 7 bases aligning to TRBD2. Germline trimming cut 5 bases from V and 4 bases from J; bases unmatched to any gene: 5. The CDR3 consists of 13 residues. Germline V gene lookup returns CDR1 MNHEY and CDR2 SVGAGI. The CDR3 DNA reads as TGTGCCAGCAGTCCCACGCGGGAGTACGAGCAGTACTTC. Translation gives CASSPTREYEQYF.

The count of this clone is one. CDR3 DNA sequence: TGCAGTGCTAGTGGGACTAGCGTGACTGACGAGCAGTACTTC. Translation: CSASGTSVTDEQYF. The chain couples TRBV20-1 to TRBJ2-7, with 10 bases that match TRBD2. The length of the CDR3 is 14 residues. Unmatched junction bases numbered 7, after V lost 3 bases and J lost 5 bases. Germline CDR1 is DFQATT and CDR2 is SNEGSKA (reference sequence).

The chain has TRBV24-1 and TRBJ2-3, with TRBD2 identical over 12 bases. The germline V gene has CDR1 KGHDR and CDR2 SFDVKD. The CDR3 has 18 residues. Trimming at V came to 4 bases and at J to 4 bases, leaving 11 bases not matched to a gene. The CDR3 loop is CATSDPLTSGRLADTQYF. CDR3 DNA sequence: TGTGCCACCAGTGACCCCCTTACTAGCGGGAGGTTAGCAGATACGCAGTATTTT.

This chain links TRBV3-1 (or the pseudogene TRBV3-2) with TRBJ1-6; 7 nucleotides line up with TRBD1. V lost 8 bases to trimming and J lost 8 bases; unmatched junction nucleotides: 3. The CDR3 runs to 12 residues. In germline, CDR1 is LGHDT, CDR2 YNNKEL (reference sequence). The CDR3 region has the DNA TGTGCCAGCCGACAGGGTGATTCACCCCTCCACTTT. It specifies CASRQGDSPLHF.

V usage is TRBV6-5 and J usage is TRBJ2-3; 12 bases line up with TRBD2. V lost 2 bases, J lost 4 bases, and 4 bases stayed unmatched. Germline V CDR1 and CDR2: MNHEY, SVGAGI. There are 16 residues in the CDR3. CDR3 bases: TGTGCCAGCAGTTACGTCGCTAGCGGGAGGGCAGATACGCAGTATTTT. Translated, it gives CASSYVASGRADTQYF.

V gene TRBV5-1 combines with J gene TRBJ2-1; perhaps TRBD1 as D (5 bases). V was cut by 1 base and J by 10 bases, with 15 bases left in between. The CDR3 runs 14 residues. The V gene's germline CDR1 is SGHRS and CDR2 YFSETQ. CDR3 loop: CASSLSQASGEQFF. The CDR3 bases are TGCGCCAGCAGCTTGTCACAGGCCAGTGGAGAGCAGTTCTTC.

The J gene is TRBJ2-7, the V gene TRBV5-4, with 8 bases aligning to TRBD2. V gave up 0 bases and J gave up 3 bases; unmatched junction bases: 5. The CDR3 sequence is 15 residues long. Germline V CDR1 and CDR2: SGHNT, YYREEE (reference sequence). The CDR3 is CASSLGGGSFYEQYF. DNA for the CDR3: TGTGCCAGCAGCTTGGGCGGGGGGTCCTTCTACGAGCAGTACTTC.